Below, 22 T cell receptor beta chains from the same sample are listed, as sequenced in a study of blood T cell repertoires in COVID-19. Sequencing was performed with immunoSEQ multiplex PCR; in TCRdb, only in-frame clones are kept and a portion is missing. The data show approximately 250,000 clones, 80% to 90% seen once. The sequencing input was PBMCs or T cells enriched from blood (not recorded which). These TCRs come from a woman in her twenties or thirties with acute COVID-19.

The V gene is TRBV5-1, the J gene TRBJ2-3; TRBD2 aligns across 10 bases. The V gene's germline CDR1 is SGHRS and CDR2 YFSETQ. This CDR3 has 18 residues. With V trimmed by 0 bases and J by 5 bases, 12 bases remained unmatched. The CDR3: CASSLAVGLAGVEDTQYF. The CDR3 bases are TGCGCCAGCAGCTTGGCCGTCGGCCTAGCGGGAGTGGAAGATACGCAGTATTTT.

The chain combines TRBV11-2 with TRBJ1-1, with a tentative D call TRBD1 (5 bases). V lost 4 bases and J lost 6, with 12 bases in between. This CDR3 contains 13 residues. CDR1 and CDR2 (germline): SGHAT, FQNNGV. The CDR3 loop reads CASSYRGSSEAFF. CDR3 sequence (DNA): TGTGCCAGCAGCTATAGGGGTTCATCTGAAGCTTTCTTT.

V gene TRBV10-2 combines with J gene TRBJ2-1, with D perhaps matching TRBD2 (6 bases). The CDR3 totals 14 residues. The germline V gene encodes CDR1 WSHSY and CDR2 SAAADI. V was shortened by 5 bases and J by 2 bases, with 10 bases between the two germline ends. The CDR3 here is CASSWGETYNEQFF. CDR3 sequence (DNA): TGCGCCAGCAGTTGGGGGGAGACCTACAATGAGCAGTTCTTC.

The chain combines TRBV5-1 with TRBJ1-2; D remains unclear. Trimming took 0 bases from V and 5 from J, leaving 11 bases between them. The CDR3 length is 14 residues. Germline values: CDR1 SGHRS, CDR2 YFSETQ. The CDR3 region has the DNA TGCGCCAGCAGCTTGGCGCCGGGAGAATATGGCTACACCTTC. This translates into CASSLAPGEYGYTF.

The chain combines TRBV27 with TRBJ2-7; perhaps TRBD1 as D (5 bases). Germline V gene sequence: CDR1 MNHEY, CDR2 SMNVEV (reference sequence). The CDR3 has 11 residues. Trimming removed 8 bases at V and 2 bases at J, with 7 bases between. The CDR3 DNA sequence: TGTGCCAGCCAGACAGCCTACGAGCAGTACTTC. Its protein is CASQTAYEQYF.

V usage is TRBV3-1 (or the pseudogene TRBV3-2) and J usage is TRBJ2-7; TRBD1 is a possible D gene (6 bases). The V and J ends lost 6 bases and 6 bases respectively, with 12 bases between them. This CDR3 comprises 12 residues. Germline values: CDR1 LGHDT, CDR2 YNNKEL (reference sequence). CDR3 loop: CASRTEGGEQYF. The CDR3 bases are TGTGCCAGCAGAACTGAAGGGGGCGAGCAGTACTTC.

This sequence joins TRBV27 and TRBJ1-1, with 9 bases fitting TRBD1. The CDR3 totals 11 residues. Trimming at V came to 7 bases and at J to 11 bases, leaving 5 bases not matched to a gene. Germline CDR1 MNHEY, CDR2 SMNVEV (reference sequence). The CDR3 nucleotides read TGTGCCAGCACACAGGGGGCTTTGGCTTTCTTT. Protein sequence: CASTQGALAFF.

This chain links TRBV7-2 with TRBJ2-3; D possibly corresponds to TRBD1 (5 bases). CDR3 length: 15 amino acids. Germline V gene data show CDR1 as SGHTA and CDR2 as FQGNSA. V lost 0 bases and J 0 bases, leaving 7 bases between the germline ends. CDR3 protein: CASSLARASTDTQYF. The CDR3 DNA reads TGTGCCAGCAGCTTAGCCAGGGCCAGCACAGATACGCAGTATTTT.

This chain connects TRBV27 to TRBJ2-7, with 11 bases fitting TRBD2. Germline V gives CDR1 MNHEY, CDR2 SMNVEV (reference sequence). The CDR3 covers 16 residues. J lost 3 bases, V lost 4 bases, and 8 bases had no gene match. CDR3 coding DNA: TGTGCCAGCAGTTCAGAAGGGACTAGCGGAGTCTACGAGCAGTACTTC. This gives the protein CASSSEGTSGVYEQYF.

There are a few counts of this clone. The genes are TRBV19 and TRBJ1-1; D may be TRBD1 (6 bases). Germline V gene sequence: CDR1 LNHDA, CDR2 SQIVND (reference sequence). Trimming stripped 6 bases from V and 4 bases from J, with 15 bases between. The CDR3 consists of 14 residues. The CDR3 region has the DNA TGTGCCAGTAGACTTGGGGGCGCGGGCACTGAAGCTTTCTTT. Translation: CASRLGGAGTEAFF.

The V call is TRBV9, the J call TRBJ2-5; 7 bases fit TRBD1. J lost 2 bases, V lost 5 bases, and 12 bases had no gene match. Germline lookup yields CDR1 SGDLS and CDR2 YYNGEE. The CDR3 is made up of 16 amino acids. The CDR3: CASSPNSGGGQETQYF. For the CDR3, the DNA is TGTGCCAGCAGTCCAAATTCAGGGGGTGGGCAAGAGACCCAGTACTTC.

The chain uses TRBV7-6 and TRBJ2-2; possible D gene TRBD2, 5 bases. The CDR3 loop spans 13 amino acids. Trimming pared 3 bases from V and 7 bases from J, leaving 9 bases between. The germline gives CDR1 SGHVS, CDR2 FNYEAQ. CDR3 loop: CASSFSGGGELFF. The CDR3 nucleotides are TGTGCCAGCAGCTTCAGCGGCGGCGGGGAGCTGTTTTTT.

V is TRBV29-1 and J is TRBJ2-3; D unresolved. Germline values: CDR1 SQVTM, CDR2 ANQGSEA. The V end was cut by 2 bases, the J end by 4 bases, with 10 bases between. CDR3 length equals 13 residues. The CDR3 bases are TGCAGCGTTGAACTGGAGCTCCCAGATACGCAGTATTTT. Protein product: CSVELELPDTQYF.

The chain links TRBV9 to TRBJ2-1, with a weak D call TRBD2 (5 bases). V was shortened by 4 bases and J by 5 bases, with 25 bases between the two germline ends. The CDR3 is made up of 18 amino acids. CDR1 is SGDLS, CDR2 YYNGEE, per germline. DNA for the CDR3: TGTGCCAGCAGCACACACCACACACGAGAGGCGGGCCACAATGAGCAGTTCTTC. Translation: CASSTHHTREAGHNEQFF.

The gene calls are TRBV29-1 and TRBJ2-7; 8 bases are shared with TRBD1. This CDR3 has 12 amino acids. The germline V gene encodes CDR1 SQVTM and CDR2 ANQGSEA. Unmatched junction bases numbered 4, after V lost 6 bases and J lost 3 bases. The DNA for the CDR3 is TGCAGCGTAGGACAGGGAATCTACGAGCAGTACTTC. It translates to CSVGQGIYEQYF.

V gene TRBV6-5 combines with J gene TRBJ2-3; TRBD2 matches 12 bases. Germline V lookup: CDR1 MNHEY, CDR2 SVGAGI. The length of the CDR3 is 15 residues. V dropped 4 bases and J dropped 5; count of bases not matched to a gene: 4. This CDR3 is CASSSRLAGVDTQYF. CDR3 in DNA: TGTGCCAGCAGTTCCAGACTAGCGGGAGTAGATACGCAGTATTTT.

The CDR3 protein is CASARRTNEKLFF. In DNA, the CDR3 is TGTGCCAGTGCGAGGCGAACTAATGAAAAACTGTTTTTT. The J gene is TRBJ1-4, the V gene TRBV19; D is unresolved. The germline CDR1 and CDR2 sequences are LNHDA and SQIVND (reference sequence). V was shortened by 8 bases and J by 1 base, with 8 bases between the two germline ends. The CDR3 has 13 amino acids.

The V gene is TRBV27, the J gene TRBJ1-1, with D maybe TRBD1 (6 bases). With 10 bases removed from V and 10 bases from J, the gap between germline ends came to 16 bases. The CDR3 has 11 residues. The V gene's germline CDR1 is MNHEY and CDR2 SMNVEV (reference sequence). In nucleotides, the CDR3 is TGTGCCACCCAAGGACAGCTGGGAGCTTTCTTT. Amino acid sequence: CATQGQLGAFF.

The chain couples TRBV18 to TRBJ2-1; D ambiguous. V lost 1 base, J lost 0 bases, and 10 bases lay in between. The CDR3 covers 16 residues. Germline-derived CDR1 and CDR2 are KGHSH and LQKENI. The CDR3 coding sequence is TGTGCCAGCTCACCACAACCCGCGAGCTCCTACAATGAGCAGTTCTTC. Its translation: CASSPQPASSYNEQFF.

The chain uses TRBV7-8 and TRBJ1-2; D gene unclear. This CDR3 has 11 residues. V lost 5 bases to trimming and J lost 7 bases, with 8 bases between them. Germline V gives CDR1 SGHVS, CDR2 FQNEAQ. CDR3 protein: CASSPYVGYTF. CDR3 sequence (DNA): TGTGCCAGCAGCCCCTATGTTGGCTACACCTTC.

The chain employs TRBV27 and TRBJ2-1, with 7 positions matching TRBD2. This CDR3 is built from 17 residues. The V gene's germline CDR1 is MNHEY and CDR2 SMNVEV (reference sequence). V dropped 0 bases and J dropped 3; count of bases not matched to a gene: 8. CDR3 amino acids: CASSLSSPGGGYNEQFF. As DNA, the CDR3 is TGTGCCAGCAGTTTATCCTCCCCTGGGGGGGGCTACAATGAGCAGTTCTTC.

The CDR3 protein is CASSFVPGGTGELFF. The CDR3 bases are TGCGCCAGCAGCTTCGTCCCAGGCGGGACCGGGGAGCTGTTTTTT. V gene TRBV5-1 combines with J gene TRBJ2-2, with a tentative D call TRBD2 (5 bases). Germline CDR1 SGHRS, CDR2 YFSETQ. Trimming shortened V by 2 bases and J by 5 bases, and 13 bases separated the two germline ends. CDR3 length: 15 residues. The whole variable domain, remainder taken from reference TRBV5-1 and TRBJ2-2, is KAGVTQTPRYLIKTRGQQVTLSCSPISGHRSVSWYQQTPGQGLQFLFEYFSETQRNKGNFPGRFSGRQFSNSRSEMNVSTLELGDSALYLCASSFVPGGTGELFFGEGSRLTVL.